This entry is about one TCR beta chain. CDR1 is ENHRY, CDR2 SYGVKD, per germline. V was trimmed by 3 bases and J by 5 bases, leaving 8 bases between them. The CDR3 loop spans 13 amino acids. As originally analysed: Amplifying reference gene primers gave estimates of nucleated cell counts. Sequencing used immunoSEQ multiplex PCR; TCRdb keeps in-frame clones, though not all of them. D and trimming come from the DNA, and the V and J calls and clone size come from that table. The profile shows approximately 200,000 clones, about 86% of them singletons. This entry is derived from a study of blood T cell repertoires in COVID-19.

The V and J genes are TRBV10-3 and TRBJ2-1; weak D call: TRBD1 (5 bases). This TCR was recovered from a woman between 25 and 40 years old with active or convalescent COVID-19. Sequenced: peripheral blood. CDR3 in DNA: TGTGCCATCAGTGATAGGGGCCACAATGAGCAGTTCTTC. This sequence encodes CAISDRGHNEQFF.